This section outlines one T cell receptor (beta chain) sequence together with its context. The data were obtained in a study of blood T cell repertoires in COVID-19. Overall study context: PBMCs, B-cell-depleted T cells, or T cells provided the cDNA or gDNA that made up the material.

Profiled with immunoSEQ multiplex PCR; TCRdb holds only in-frame clones, not every one. The data show about 280,000 clones, 82% seen once. The age range of participants was about 18 to 89 years, with residence in about two dozen US areas. Membership in each cohort depended on participant-reported clinical history. The germline V and J ends were trimmed by 5 bases and 7 bases, with 9 bases remaining between them. The CDR3 has 12 residues. Germline V gene data show CDR1 as MDHEN and CDR2 as SYDVKM. The source of this sequence is a man aged 35-49 years who had been exposed to COVID-19. The chain uses TRBV28 and TRBJ2-1; D is unresolved. Sequencing used PBMCs or T cells enriched from blood (not recorded which). CDR3 nucleotides: TGTGCCAGCAGTGTAACTAAGAATGAGCAGTTCTTC. It yields the protein CASSVTKNEQFF. The complete variable domain, with remaining parts taken from reference TRBV28 and TRBJ2-1, reads DVKVTQSSRYLVKRTGEKVFLECVQDMDHENMFWYRQDPGLGLRLIYFSYDVKMKEKGDIPEGYSVSREKKERFSLILESASTNQTSMYLCASSVTKNEQFFGPGTRLTVL.